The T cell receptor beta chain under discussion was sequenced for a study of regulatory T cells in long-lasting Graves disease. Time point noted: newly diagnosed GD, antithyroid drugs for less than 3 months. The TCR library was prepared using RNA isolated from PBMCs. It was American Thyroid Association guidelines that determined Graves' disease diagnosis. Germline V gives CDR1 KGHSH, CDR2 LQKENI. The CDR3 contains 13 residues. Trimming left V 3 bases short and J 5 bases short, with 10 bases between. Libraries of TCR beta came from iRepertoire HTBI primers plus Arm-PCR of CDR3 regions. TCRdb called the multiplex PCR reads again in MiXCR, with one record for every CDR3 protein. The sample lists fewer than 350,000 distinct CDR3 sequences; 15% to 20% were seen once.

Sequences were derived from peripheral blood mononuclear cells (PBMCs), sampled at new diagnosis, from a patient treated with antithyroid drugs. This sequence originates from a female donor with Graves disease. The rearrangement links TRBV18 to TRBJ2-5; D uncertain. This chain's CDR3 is CASSPPPPETQYF. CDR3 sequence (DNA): TGTGCCAGCTCACCTCCCCCCCCGGAGACCCAGTACTTC.